Below are 28 T cell receptor beta chains sequenced from a single sample in a study of T cells in Graves' hyperthyroidism and ophthalmopathy. Amplification targeted TCR beta CDR3 regions from RNA transcripts. Primed by the HTBI set, a first-round RT-PCR was run on the TCR CDR3. One entry per CDR3 protein results from TCRdb running MiXCR on the multiplex PCR reads. The sample has some 770,000 distinct CDR3 sequences; about 16% are singletons. Material for sequencing was blood. The source of these receptors is a man between 18 and 35 years old with Graves' hyperthyroidism.

This clonotype was detected ten times or more. The gene calls are TRBV10-3 and TRBJ1-2, with 7 bases aligning to TRBD1. The CDR3 runs 14 residues. V lost 4 bases and J lost 2; bases outside the gene matches: 4. Germline loops: CDR1 ENHRY, CDR2 SYGVKD. CDR3 in amino acids: CAISVTGLNYGYTF. Written as DNA, the CDR3 is TGTGCCATCAGTGTGACAGGGTTGAACTATGGCTACACCTTC.

CDR3 amino acids: CASAGLDREQFF. CDR3 nucleotide sequence: TGTGCCAGCGCGGGACTAGACCGTGAGCAGTTCTTC. The chain carries TRBV6-2 or TRBV6-3 and TRBJ2-1, with TRBD2 matching 8 bases. CDR1 is MNHEY and CDR2 is SVGEGT in the germline V gene. The J segment lost 9 bases and the V segment lost 8 bases, leaving 6 bases of the junction unmatched. The CDR3 contains 12 residues.

Ten or more counts support this clonotype. The rearrangement links TRBV12-3 or TRBV12-4 to TRBJ1-5; D gene unclear. The V gene lost 3 bases and the J gene lost 3 bases, with 9 bases spanning the gap. The CDR3 contains 14 residues. CDR3 region: CASSFWATNQPQHF. Written as DNA, the CDR3 is TGTGCCAGCAGTTTCTGGGCAACCAATCAGCCCCAGCATTTT.

This clonotype was seen ten or more times. The chain links TRBV3-1 to TRBJ2-5; D not resolved. Germline CDR1 LGHDT, CDR2 YNNKEL (reference sequence). CDR3 length equals 17 residues. The ends were cut back, 4 bases at V and 0 bases at J, with 18 bases in the middle. DNA of the CDR3: TGTGCCAGCAGCCCCACCTTTTGGCAGGACCACCAAGAGACCCAGTACTTC. The encoded protein is CASSPTFWQDHQETQYF.

This clonotype has only a few counts. This sequence joins TRBV19 and TRBJ2-1, with D possibly matching TRBD2 (5 bases). Germline V gene lookup returns CDR1 LNHDA and CDR2 SQIVND (reference sequence). CDR3 length: 12 amino acids. The V and J ends lost 3 bases and 9 bases respectively, with 9 bases between them. DNA of the CDR3: TGTGCCAGTAGTATGAGGGTTGGTGAGCAGTTCTTC. Translation gives CASSMRVGEQFF.

This clonotype was counted many times. The V and J genes are TRBV7-2 and TRBJ2-7; D unclear. CDR1 is SGHTA, CDR2 FQGNSA, per germline. This CDR3 contains 14 residues. V gave up 9 bases and J gave up 1 base, with 16 bases separating them. CDR3 amino acids: CASVPGVQSYEQYF. The CDR3, as DNA: TGTGCCAGTGTACCCGGAGTTCAGTCCTACGAGCAGTACTTC.

In its sample, this clonotype was seen a few times. This chain joins TRBV20-1 and TRBJ2-1, with D unresolved. The V gene's germline CDR1 is DFQATT and CDR2 SNEGSKA (reference sequence). V was pared by 0 bases and J by 15 bases, with 15 bases between. The CDR3 contains 12 residues. Here the CDR3 reads CSARDPLSNPFF. CDR3 nucleotide sequence: TGCAGTGCTAGAGATCCCCTTTCGAATCCGTTCTTC.

Ten or more counts support this clonotype. This chain joins TRBV12-3 or TRBV12-4 and TRBJ2-5; a weak D match, TRBD2 (5 bases). V lost 7 bases, J lost 1 base, and 22 bases lay in between. This CDR3 comprises 17 residues. The CDR3 spells CASNSLREQRSQETQYF. The CDR3 bases are TGTGCCAGCAACTCCCTTCGGGAACAGCGAAGCCAAGAGACCCAGTACTTC.

This clonotype was seen many times. The chain carries TRBV10-3 and TRBJ2-6; 7 bases line up with TRBD1. Looked up from germline, CDR1 is ENHRY and CDR2 is SYGVKD. The CDR3 is 17 residues long. V was clipped by 5 bases and J by 4 bases; unmatched bases: 11. The CDR3 here is CAISTGTAAGGANVLTF. The CDR3 DNA follows: TGTGCCATCAGTACCGGGACAGCTGCCGGAGGGGCCAACGTCCTGACTTTC.

The V gene is TRBV18, the J gene TRBJ1-3; D gene uncertain. The CDR3 spans 16 residues. V lost 3 bases, J lost 0 bases, and 12 bases lay in between. Germline CDR1 reads KGHSH; CDR2 reads LQKENI. CDR3 nucleotides: TGTGCCAGCTCACCCTCGAAGGATAGCTCTGGAAACACCATATATTTT. Its protein product is CASSPSKDSSGNTIYF.

This clonotype occurred many times. The rearrangement uses TRBV5-1 and TRBJ2-1; D is unclear. The CDR3 has 16 amino acids. Germline-derived CDR1 and CDR2 are SGHRS and YFSETQ. The ends were cut back, 4 bases at V and 4 bases at J, with 18 bases in the middle. The DNA of the CDR3 is TGCGCCAGCAGCCAAGCTGGCGGAGCCCCTTACAATGAGCAGTTCTTC. It yields the protein CASSQAGGAPYNEQFF.

Comment on this clonotype: Possible read error: a much larger clone is one base away. This chain uses TRBV6-1 with TRBJ2-7; 10 bases match TRBD1. The CDR3 extends over 14 amino acids. Germline loops: CDR1 MNHNS, CDR2 SASEGT. The CDR3, as DNA: TGTGCCTGCAGACGGGGACAGGGGCCCTACGAGCAGTACTTC. Protein sequence: CACRRGQGPYEQYF.

This clonotype was observed at least ten times. The chain recombines TRBV3-1 with TRBJ1-1; D remains ambiguous. Trimming took 6 bases from V and 5 from J, leaving 13 bases between them. This CDR3 is built from 13 residues. Germline values: CDR1 LGHDT, CDR2 YNNKEL (reference sequence). The CDR3 coding sequence is TGTGCCAGCAGTCAGGTGGACGGAACTGAAGCTTTCTTT. Translation gives CASSQVDGTEAFF.

The table lists this clonotype with a few counts. The CDR3 DNA reads as TGCGCCAGCAGCCCCGAACAGGGCGTCGGTGAGACCCAGTACTTC. It translates to CASSPEQGVGETQYF. This chain uses TRBV4-1 with TRBJ2-5; TRBD1 might be the D (6 bases). Germline loops: CDR1 MGHRA, CDR2 YSYEKL. CDR3 length equals 15 residues. V gave up 4 bases and J gave up 5 bases, with 17 bases separating them.

This clonotype occurred a few times. The chain couples TRBV11-2 to TRBJ1-5; 7 positions match TRBD1. The CDR3 loop spans 15 amino acids. V shed 5 bases, J shed 11 bases, and the junction held 15 bases outside the gene matches. CDR1 and CDR2 from the germline V gene are SGHAT and FQNNGV. The CDR3, as DNA: TGTGCCAGCAGCATAGGGGCCGGGACAGCCACTTCCCAGCATTTT. The encoded protein is CASSIGAGTATSQHF.

This chain links TRBV2 with TRBJ2-1; D is possibly TRBD2 (5 bases). Germline CDR1 is SNHLY and CDR2 is FYNNEI. The CDR3 consists of 14 residues. The V end was cut by 8 bases, the J end by 4 bases, with 15 bases between. The CDR3 protein is CASVGSSAYNEQFF. DNA of the CDR3: TGTGCCAGCGTGGGGAGTTCCGCGTACAATGAGCAGTTCTTC.

This clonotype was counted only a few times. For the CDR3, the DNA is TGTGCCATCAATCAGGGAGATACGCAGTATTTT. Translation: CAINQGDTQYF. The chain uses TRBV7-9 and TRBJ2-3, with D possibly being TRBD1 (5 bases). Germline V gene lookup returns CDR1 SEHNR and CDR2 FQNEAQ (reference sequence). This CDR3 region has 11 residues. V was trimmed by 10 bases and J by 5 bases, leaving 10 bases between them.

The table lists this clonotype with many counts. The chain uses TRBV28 and TRBJ2-2; TRBD2 matches 7 bases. Unmatched junction bases numbered 6, after V lost 4 bases and J lost 1 base. This CDR3 region has 16 residues. Germline values: CDR1 MDHEN, CDR2 SYDVKM. In DNA, the CDR3 is TGTGCCAGCAGTTCCCGGGGCGGGAGGAACACCGGGGAGCTGTTTTTT. This gives the protein CASSSRGGRNTGELFF. The variable domain in full, completed from reference TRBV28 and TRBJ2-2, reads DVKVTQSSRYLVKRTGEKVFLECVQDMDHENMFWYRQDPGLGLRLIYFSYDVKMKEKGDIPEGYSVSREKKERFSLILESASTNQTSMYLCASSSRGGRNTGELFFGEGSRLTVL.

The chain employs TRBV28 and TRBJ1-5; the D is unclear. This CDR3 is 18 amino acids long. Per the germline V gene, CDR1 is MDHEN and CDR2 is SYDVKM. V lost 6 bases to trimming and J lost 0 bases, with 21 bases between them. Here the CDR3 reads CASRTVFRSPYSNQPQHF. The CDR3 bases are TGTGCCAGCAGGACGGTGTTTCGGTCCCCATATAGCAATCAGCCCCAGCATTTT.

There are many counts of this clonotype. The rearrangement joins TRBV18 to TRBJ1-3; D call uncertain. Germline V gene lookup returns CDR1 KGHSH and CDR2 LQKENI. The CDR3 covers 15 residues. Trimming took off 3 bases at V and 0 bases at J, with 9 bases between the two ends. For the CDR3, the DNA is TGTGCCAGCTCACCGGACGGCCGCTCTGGAAACACCATATATTTT. This translates into CASSPDGRSGNTIYF.

V and J are TRBV6-2 or TRBV6-3 and TRBJ2-7, with D tentatively TRBD1 or TRBD2 (5 bases each). The ends were cut back, 4 bases at V and 0 bases at J, with 19 bases in the middle. CDR3 length: 17 residues. CDR1 and CDR2 (germline): MNHEY, SVGEGT. The CDR3 loop is CASSWQLGTVSSYEQYF. The CDR3 DNA follows: TGTGCCAGCAGTTGGCAATTAGGGACGGTCAGCTCCTACGAGCAGTACTTC.

This clonotype was counted ten times or more. The chain uses TRBV11-3 and TRBJ2-5; 9 nucleotides agree with TRBD2. The CDR3 totals 14 residues. Germline loops: CDR1 SGHNT, CDR2 YENEEA. V gave up 5 bases and J gave up 3 bases; unmatched junction bases: 4. In nucleotides, the CDR3 is TGTGCCAGCAGCACAGGCGGGGGGGAAGAGACCCAGTACTTC. Translated, it gives CASSTGGGEETQYF.

For this clonotype: A clone one base away is much larger, so this may be a read error. The genes are TRBV7-2 and TRBJ2-3, with D perhaps assigned TRBD1 or TRBD2 (6 bases each). CDR3 length equals 16 residues. The germline CDR1 and CDR2 sequences are SGHTA and FQGNSA. This CDR3 reads CASSLSGSTGADTQCF. The CDR3 nucleotides are TGTGCCAGCAGCTTAAGTGGGTCCACGGGGGCAGATACGCAGTGTTTT.

The chain has TRBV7-9 and TRBJ1-1; D not certain. V lost 1 base and J lost 1, with 7 bases in between. The germline gives CDR1 SEHNR, CDR2 FQNEAQ (reference sequence). This CDR3 has 14 residues. The CDR3 sequence: CASSLGQENTEAFF. The CDR3 region has the DNA TGTGCCAGCAGCTTAGGGCAGGAGAACACTGAAGCTTTCTTT. Full variable domain (rest looked up from reference TRBV7-9 and TRBJ1-1): DTGVSQNPRHKITKRGQNVTFRCDPISEHNRLYWYRQTLGQGPEFLTYFQNEAQLEKSRLLSDRFSAERPKGSFSTLEIQRTEQGDSAMYLCASSLGQENTEAFFGQGTRLTVV.

This clonotype was counted a few times. V usage is TRBV10-3 and J usage is TRBJ1-1; 11 bases are a match to TRBD1. Germline lookup yields CDR1 ENHRY and CDR2 SYGVKD. The CDR3 has 16 amino acids. The J segment lost 2 bases and the V segment lost 4 bases, leaving 6 bases of the junction unmatched. CDR3 nucleotides: TGTGCCATCAGTGGGACAGGGGGCGTCATTAACACTGAAGCTTTCTTT. Encoded protein: CAISGTGGVINTEAFF.

This clonotype appeared many times. This rearrangement joins TRBV12-3 or TRBV12-4 to TRBJ2-5, with 9 bases lining up with TRBD2. Trimming took 5 bases from V and 5 from J; bases not matched to a gene: 12. This CDR3 has 16 amino acids. The CDR3 here is CASSPPWREGRETQYF. The CDR3 DNA reads as TGTGCCAGCAGTCCCCCGTGGCGGGAGGGCCGGGAGACCCAGTACTTC.

This clonotype has at least ten counts. One junction end does not reproduce the germline sequence, and a read error may be involved. The V and J genes are TRBV7-7 and TRBJ2-3; 8 bases align to TRBD2. There are 16 residues in the CDR3. Germline CDR1 is SSHAT and CDR2 is FNYEAQ (reference sequence). CDR3 DNA sequence: TGTGCTAGCAGCCCGGGTAGCGGGAAGCGCACAGATACGCAGTATTTT. It yields the protein CASSPGSGKRTDTQYF.

This clonotype was counted ten times or more. The chain uses TRBV2 and TRBJ2-3; 11 nucleotides align to TRBD2. Per the germline V gene, CDR1 is SNHLY and CDR2 is FYNNEI. The CDR3 is made up of 21 amino acids. The V and J ends lost 7 bases and 2 bases, in that order; junction bases with no gene match: 23. The CDR3 bases are TGTGCCAGCATCAAGGGTTTAAGTCTAGCGGGAGGTCAGGACCTCACAGATACGCAGTATTTT. It specifies CASIKGLSLAGGQDLTDTQYF.